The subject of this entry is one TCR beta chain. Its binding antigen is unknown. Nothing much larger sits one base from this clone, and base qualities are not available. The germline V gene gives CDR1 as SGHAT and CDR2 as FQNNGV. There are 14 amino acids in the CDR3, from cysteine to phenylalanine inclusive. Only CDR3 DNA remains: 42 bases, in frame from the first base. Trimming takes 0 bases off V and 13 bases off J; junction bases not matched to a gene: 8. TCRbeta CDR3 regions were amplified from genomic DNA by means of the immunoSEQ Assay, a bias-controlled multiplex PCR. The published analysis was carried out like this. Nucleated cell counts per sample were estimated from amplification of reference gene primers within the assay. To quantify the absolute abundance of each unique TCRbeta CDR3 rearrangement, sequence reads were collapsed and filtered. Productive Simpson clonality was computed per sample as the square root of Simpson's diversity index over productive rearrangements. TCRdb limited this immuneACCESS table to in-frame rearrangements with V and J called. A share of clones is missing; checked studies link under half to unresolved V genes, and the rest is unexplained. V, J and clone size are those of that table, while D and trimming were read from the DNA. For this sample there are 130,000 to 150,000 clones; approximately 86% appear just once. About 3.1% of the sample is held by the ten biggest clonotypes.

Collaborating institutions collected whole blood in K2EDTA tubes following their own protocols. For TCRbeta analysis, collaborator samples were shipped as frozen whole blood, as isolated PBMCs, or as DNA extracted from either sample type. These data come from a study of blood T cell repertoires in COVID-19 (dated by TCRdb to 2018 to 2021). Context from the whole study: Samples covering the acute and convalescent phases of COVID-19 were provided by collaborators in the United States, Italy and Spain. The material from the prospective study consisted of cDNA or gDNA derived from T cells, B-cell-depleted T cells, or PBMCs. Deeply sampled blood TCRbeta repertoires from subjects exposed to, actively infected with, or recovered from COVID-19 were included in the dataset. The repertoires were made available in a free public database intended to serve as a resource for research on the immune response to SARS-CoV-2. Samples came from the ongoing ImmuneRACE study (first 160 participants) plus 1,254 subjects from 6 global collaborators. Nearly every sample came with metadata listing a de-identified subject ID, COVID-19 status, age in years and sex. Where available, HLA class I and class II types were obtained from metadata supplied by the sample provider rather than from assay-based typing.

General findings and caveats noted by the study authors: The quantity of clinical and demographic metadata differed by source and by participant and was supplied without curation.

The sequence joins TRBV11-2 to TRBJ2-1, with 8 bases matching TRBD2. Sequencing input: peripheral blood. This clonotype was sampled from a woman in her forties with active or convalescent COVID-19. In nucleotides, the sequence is TGTGCCAGCAGCTTAGAGGTCGGGAGGGGGAAACAGTTCTTC. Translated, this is CASSLEVGRGKQFF.